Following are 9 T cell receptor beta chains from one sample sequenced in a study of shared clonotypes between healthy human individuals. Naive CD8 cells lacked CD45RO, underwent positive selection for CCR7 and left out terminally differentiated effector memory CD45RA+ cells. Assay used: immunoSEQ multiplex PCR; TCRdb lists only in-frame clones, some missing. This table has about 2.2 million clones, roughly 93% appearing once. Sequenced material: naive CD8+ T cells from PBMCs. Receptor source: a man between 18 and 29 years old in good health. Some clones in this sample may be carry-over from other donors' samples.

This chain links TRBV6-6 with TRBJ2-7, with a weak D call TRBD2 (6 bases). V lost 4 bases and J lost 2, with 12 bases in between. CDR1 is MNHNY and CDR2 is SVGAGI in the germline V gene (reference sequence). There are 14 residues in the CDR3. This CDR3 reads CASSSPGLPYEQYF. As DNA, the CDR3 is TGTGCCAGCAGTTCTCCGGGACTTCCCTACGAGCAGTACTTC.

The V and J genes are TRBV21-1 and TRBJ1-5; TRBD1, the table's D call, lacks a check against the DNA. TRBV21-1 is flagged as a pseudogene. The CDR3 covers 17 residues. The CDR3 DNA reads TGTGCCAGCAGGGCTGAAACAGGGGGCTCAGGCAATCAGCCCCAGCATTTT. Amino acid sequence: CASRAETGGSGNQPQHF.

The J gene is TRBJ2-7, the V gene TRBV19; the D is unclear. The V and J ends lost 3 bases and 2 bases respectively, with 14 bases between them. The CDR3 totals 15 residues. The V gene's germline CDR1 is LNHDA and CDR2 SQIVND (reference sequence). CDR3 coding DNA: TGTGCCAGTAGTATTCGGGCGACCAGGCCCTACGAGCAGTACTTC. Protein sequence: CASSIRATRPYEQYF.

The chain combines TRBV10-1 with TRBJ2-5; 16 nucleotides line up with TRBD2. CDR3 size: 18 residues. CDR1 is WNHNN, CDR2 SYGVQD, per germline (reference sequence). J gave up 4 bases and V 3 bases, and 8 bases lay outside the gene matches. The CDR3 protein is CASSESGTSGRGLETQYF. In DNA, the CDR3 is TGCGCCAGCAGTGAATCGGGGACTAGCGGGAGGGGTTTAGAGACCCAGTACTTC.

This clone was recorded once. The CDR3 sequence: CAISGEGSYGYTF. CDR3 bases: TGTGCCATCAGTGGTGAGGGTTCCTATGGCTACACCTTC. The chain links TRBV10-3 to TRBJ1-2, with D unresolved. V gave up 4 bases and J gave up 4 bases, with 10 bases separating them. Germline V CDR1 and CDR2: ENHRY, SYGVKD. The length of the CDR3 is 13 residues.

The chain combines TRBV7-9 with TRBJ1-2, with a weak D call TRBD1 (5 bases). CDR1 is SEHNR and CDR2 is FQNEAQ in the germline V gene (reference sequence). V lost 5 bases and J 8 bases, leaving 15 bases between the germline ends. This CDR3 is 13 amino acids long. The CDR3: CASSPTGGGGYTF. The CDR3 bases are TGTGCCAGCAGCCCCACGGGGGGAGGGGGCTACACCTTC.

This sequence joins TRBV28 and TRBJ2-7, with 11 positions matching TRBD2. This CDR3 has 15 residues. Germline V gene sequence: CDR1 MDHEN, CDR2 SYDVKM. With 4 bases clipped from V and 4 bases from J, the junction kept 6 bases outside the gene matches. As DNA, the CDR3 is TGTGCCAGCAGTTCGGGGACTAGCGGAGAGTACGAGCAGTACTTC. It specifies CASSSGTSGEYEQYF.

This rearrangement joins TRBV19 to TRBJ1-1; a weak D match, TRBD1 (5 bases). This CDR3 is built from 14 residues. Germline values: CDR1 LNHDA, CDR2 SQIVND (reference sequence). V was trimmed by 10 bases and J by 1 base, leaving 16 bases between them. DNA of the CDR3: TGTGCCACCTCTGAGGGACGGAAGAACACTGAAGCTTTCTTT. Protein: CATSEGRKNTEAFF.

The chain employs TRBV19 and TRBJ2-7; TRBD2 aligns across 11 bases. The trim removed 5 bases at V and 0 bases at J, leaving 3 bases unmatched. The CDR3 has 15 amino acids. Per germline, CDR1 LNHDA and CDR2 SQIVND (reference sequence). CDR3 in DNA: TGTGCCAGTAGTGGGCTAGCGGGGGGCTCCTACGAGCAGTACTTC. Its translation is CASSGLAGGSYEQYF.